This section outlines one T cell receptor (beta chain) sequence together with its context. Its matching antigen is unknown. Treatment defined: 19 received Ad26.COV2.S at low or high dose, single or two shots; 5 received placebo; per-sample allocation not given. Day 63 after the first injection of vaccine or placebo was the sampling time. In the vaccine, an Ad26 vector expressed the SARS-CoV-2 spike of the Wuhan strain. These data are taken from a study of Ad26.COV2.S vaccination and SARS-CoV-2 variants. Study at large: In the COV1001 trial, the donor was in the Ad26.COV2.S arm. Each vaccinee took Ad26.COV2.S intramuscularly, once or twice 56 days apart.

Assay: immunoSEQ multiplex PCR; the TCRdb copy retains only in-frame clones and omits some. The table lists over 400,000 clones, about 91% of them singletons, with around 2.6% in the top ten. This CDR3 contains 15 residues. The V end lost 4 bases, the J end lost 1 base, and 13 bases lay between the germline ends. Looked up from germline, CDR1 is SGHTS and CDR2 is YDEGEE. Study results and limitations: Substantial breadth was reported for post-vaccination spike-specific CD8+ and CD4+ T cells.

The J gene is TRBJ2-3, the V gene TRBV5-8; D gene ambiguous. The sequences come from peripheral blood, collected in a trial of Ad26.COV2.S vaccine versus placebo. The sequence was collected from a person between 18 and 59 years old who received the Ad26.COV2.S COVID-19 vaccine or a placebo. The CDR3 spells CASSAFRRGTDTQYF. As DNA, the CDR3 is TGTGCCAGCAGCGCCTTTAGAAGGGGCACAGATACGCAGTATTTT.